The source of this T cell receptor (beta chain) is a study of shared clonotypes between healthy human individuals. On the study more broadly: Three CD4 naive, three CD4 memory, two CD8 naive and one CD8 memory plate were used per donor.

The table came from immunoSEQ multiplex PCR; TCRdb's copy has only in-frame clones and leaves some out. The top ten hold 24% of the sample, which has almost 700,000 clones, about 91% seen once. This clone has only one observation. CD8 cells regarded as naive lacked CD45RO, were positively chosen for CCR7, and omitted terminally differentiated effector memory CD45RA+ cells. The clonotype comes from a man aged 30-40 years in good health. Sequenced: naive CD8+ T cells sorted from blood.

CDR3 sequence: CASSIRDRDHEKLFF. The DNA for the CDR3 is TGTGCCAGTAGTATCCGGGACAGGGACCATGAAAAACTGTTTTTT. The J gene is TRBJ1-4, the V gene TRBV19; 9 bases are a match to TRBD1. The trim removed 3 bases at V and 6 bases at J, leaving 5 bases unmatched. The CDR3 has 15 residues. CDR1 is LNHDA, CDR2 SQIVND, per germline (reference sequence).